A selection of T cell receptor beta chains follows, all from one sample in a study of blood T cell repertoires in COVID-19. The table came from immunoSEQ multiplex PCR; TCRdb's copy has only in-frame clones and leaves some out. The table has 100,000 to 150,000 clones, around nine tenths seen once; the top ten hold about an eighth. Sequenced material: peripheral blood. Receptors were obtained from a woman in her 70s with COVID-19, enrolled during active disease. Both conserved end residues are trimmed from each CDR3.

v_call	cdr3_aa
TRBV7-2	ASSPLSGGAGETQY
TRBV3-1/TRBV3-2	ASSQEWGQGSGANVLT
TRBV11-1	ASSFRTGTGELF
TRBV28	ASSIGGVQTGELF
TRBV19	ASSSALGGHNEKLF
TRBV5-1	ASSLETVTGANVLT
TRBV2	ASSLGQGNTEAF
TRBV10-3	AISARERGGLGDTQY
TRBV5-1	ASRVGVDSLYTQY
TRBV30	AWSAGGDGYT
TRBV18	ASSPGGRQETQY
TRBV19	ASSRGGTNEKLF
TRBV20-1	SVGGGTQY
TRBV19	ASSTAGNSYEQY
TRBV2	ASSAGGLAGAQETQY
TRBV12-5	ASGLDTGVGETQY
TRBV30	AWSVLNSPLH